The clone carrying this T cell receptor (beta chain) was seen a handful of times. Its target is unknown. Generated by immunoSEQ multiplex PCR, the TCRdb table keeps only in-frame clones and is missing some. The table includes 450,000 or so clones, approximately 80% detected once. This entry belongs to a study of shared clonotypes between healthy human individuals. Overall study results and limits: Sampling was confined to blood; repertoires within tissues likely differ.

Sample: PBMCs. The clonotype originates from a woman between 40 and 50 years old in good health. Some clones in this sample may be carry-over from other donors' samples.

For the CDR3, the DNA is TGTGCCAGCAGCACCGGACAGGGAGCCTACGAGCAGTACTTC. It yields the protein CASSTGQGAYEQYF. This chain uses TRBV5-6 with TRBJ2-7, with 8 bases identical to TRBD1. V shed 4 bases, J shed 2 bases, and the junction held 5 bases outside the gene matches. This CDR3 region has 14 residues. The germline V gene has CDR1 SGHDT and CDR2 YYEEEE.